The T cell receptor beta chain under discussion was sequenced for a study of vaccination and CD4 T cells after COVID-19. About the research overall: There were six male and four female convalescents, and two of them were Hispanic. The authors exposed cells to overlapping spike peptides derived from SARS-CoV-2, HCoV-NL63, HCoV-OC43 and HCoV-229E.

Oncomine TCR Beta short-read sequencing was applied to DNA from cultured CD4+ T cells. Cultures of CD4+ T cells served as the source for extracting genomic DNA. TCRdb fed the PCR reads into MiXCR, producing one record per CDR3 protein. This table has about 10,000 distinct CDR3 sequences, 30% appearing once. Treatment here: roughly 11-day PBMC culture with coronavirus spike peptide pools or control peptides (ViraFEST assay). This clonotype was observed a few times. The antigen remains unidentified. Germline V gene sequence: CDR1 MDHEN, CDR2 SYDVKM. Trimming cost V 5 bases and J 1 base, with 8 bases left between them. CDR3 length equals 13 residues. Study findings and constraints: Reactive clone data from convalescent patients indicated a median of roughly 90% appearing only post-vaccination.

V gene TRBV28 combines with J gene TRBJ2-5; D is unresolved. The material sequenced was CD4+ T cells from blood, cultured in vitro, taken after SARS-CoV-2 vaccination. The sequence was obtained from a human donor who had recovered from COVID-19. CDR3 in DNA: TGTGCCAGCAGTCCACGGTTCCAAGAGACCCAGTACTTC. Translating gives CASSPRFQETQYF.